The 18 T cell receptor beta chains below were found in one sample sequenced in a study of CD8 T cells in Susac syndrome. 0.5 to 1 ug RNA was reverse transcribed with random hexamers. TCRdb independently ran MiXCR on the immunoSEQ multiplex PCR reads; one entry per CDR3 protein. Of roughly 120,000 distinct CDR3 sequences listed, roughly 94% are singletons. Sample: CD4+ T cells from PBMCs. Source of these receptors: a human donor in good health.

The rearrangement uses TRBV14 and TRBJ1-4, with unresolved D. Trimming left V 4 bases short and J 2 bases short, with 11 bases between. The CDR3 sequence is 15 residues long. Looked up from germline, CDR1 is SGHDN and CDR2 is FVKESK. CDR3 protein: CASSPGGVTNEKLFF. In DNA, the CDR3 is TGTGCCAGCAGCCCCGGTGGGGTCACTAATGAAAAACTGTTTTTT.

The chain links TRBV5-1 to TRBJ1-1; no firm D call. With 1 base removed from V and 1 base from J, the gap between germline ends came to 8 bases. The CDR3 spans 14 residues. Germline V lookup: CDR1 SGHRS, CDR2 YFSETQ. For the CDR3, the DNA is TGCGCCAGCAGCTTGTGGCACGAGAACACTGAAGCTTTCTTT. Translation: CASSLWHENTEAFF.

J is TRBJ2-7 and V is TRBV3-1, with D possibly matching TRBD2 (6 bases). From germline, CDR1 is LGHDT and CDR2 YNNKEL (reference sequence). V was clipped by 4 bases and J by 0 bases, with 10 bases between them. The CDR3 totals 14 residues. The CDR3 sequence: CASSPSTSSYEQYF. In DNA form, the CDR3 reads TGTGCCAGCAGCCCTTCGACTAGCTCCTACGAGCAGTACTTC.

The J gene is TRBJ2-3, the V gene TRBV29-1; 7 bases are shared with TRBD1. The V gene end was trimmed by 7 bases and the J gene end by 2 bases; junction bases not matched to a gene: 12. This CDR3 is built from 15 residues. CDR1 and CDR2 from the germline V gene are SQVTM and ANQGSEA. DNA of the CDR3: TGCAGCGCCACAAACCCGGGACAGACCACAGATACGCAGTATTTT. Translating gives CSATNPGQTTDTQYF.

The chain joins TRBV3-1 to TRBJ1-1, with TRBD1 matching over 9 bases. This CDR3 region has 12 residues. CDR1 and CDR2 (germline): LGHDT, YNNKEL (reference sequence). V lost 11 bases and J lost 5; bases outside the gene matches: 6. The CDR3 DNA follows: TGTGCCGTCGGGACAGGGCTTACTGAAGCTTTCTTT. Its protein is CAVGTGLTEAFF. Variable domain in full (rest from reference TRBV3-1 and TRBJ1-1): DTAVSQTPKYLVTQMGNDKSIKCEQNLGHDTMYWYKQDSKKFLKIMFSYNNKELIINETVPNRFSPKSPDKAHLNLHINSLELGDSAVYFCAVGTGLTEAFFGQGTRLTVV.

The rearrangement uses TRBV9 and TRBJ2-5; 8 bases are a match to TRBD2. Germline assignment: CDR1 SGDLS and CDR2 YYNGEE. Losses at the gene ends were 1 base for V and 6 bases for J; bases not matched to a gene: 11. The CDR3 is 16 amino acids. CDR3 loop: CASSVTAGVDIKTQYF. The CDR3 nucleotides are TGTGCCAGCAGCGTAACAGCGGGAGTTGATATAAAGACCCAGTACTTC.

The chain uses TRBV6-5 and TRBJ2-7; D possibly corresponds to TRBD2 (7 bases). Germline V lookup: CDR1 MNHEY, CDR2 SVGAGI. This CDR3 region has 16 residues. Trimming took off 1 base at V and 6 bases at J, with 19 bases between the two ends. CDR3 amino acids: CASSYYWGGGGFEQYF. CDR3 sequence (DNA): TGTGCCAGCAGTTACTATTGGGGCGGCGGGGGCTTCGAGCAGTACTTC.

The CDR3 is CASIQTSGAGGSYNEQFF. The DNA of the CDR3 is TGTGCCAGCATTCAGACTAGCGGGGCTGGAGGATCCTACAATGAGCAGTTCTTC. This rearrangement joins TRBV6-1 to TRBJ2-1; 11 nucleotides match TRBD2. V dropped 7 bases and J dropped 1; count of bases not matched to a gene: 12. The CDR3 has 18 amino acids. The germline V gene encodes CDR1 MNHNS and CDR2 SASEGT.

The V and J genes are TRBV11-2 and TRBJ2-7; 9 positions match TRBD1. The CDR3 has 16 residues. Trimming at V came to 5 bases and at J to 4 bases, leaving 12 bases not matched to a gene. CDR1 is SGHAT, CDR2 FQNNGV, per germline. This CDR3 is CASSPPSGQGYYEQYF. CDR3 bases: TGTGCCAGCAGCCCCCCGTCGGGACAGGGCTATTACGAGCAGTACTTC.

J is TRBJ2-7 and V is TRBV6-1; D is perhaps TRBD1 or TRBD2 (6 bases each). This CDR3 is built from 12 residues. CDR1 is MNHNS and CDR2 is SASEGT in the germline V gene. V lost 5 bases and J 11 bases, leaving 16 bases between the germline ends. DNA for the CDR3: TGTGCCAGCAGTCCCACCGGGGGCTCGGAGTACTTC. Amino acid sequence: CASSPTGGSEYF.

As concerns this clonotype: An end of the junction does not agree with germline; a read error may underlie this. The rearrangement links TRBV20-1 to TRBJ2-7; D is perhaps TRBD1 (6 bases). There are 13 residues in the CDR3. Germline loops: CDR1 DFQATT, CDR2 SNEGSKA (reference sequence). CDR3: CSARGAGVYEQYF. CDR3 nucleotide sequence: TGCAGTGCAAGAGGGGCAGGGGTGTACGAGCAGTACTTC.

The gene calls are TRBV4-2 and TRBJ2-1; tentatively, D is TRBD1 (6 bases). The ends were cut back, 2 bases at V and 2 bases at J, with 10 bases in the middle. This CDR3 is built from 15 residues. Germline CDR1 LGHNA, CDR2 YNFKEQ. The CDR3 reads CASSQNRDPYNEQFF. CDR3 DNA: TGTGCCAGCAGCCAAAACAGGGATCCCTACAATGAGCAGTTCTTC.

This clonotype was recorded once. V gene TRBV6-2 or TRBV6-3 combines with J gene TRBJ2-2, with D unclear. There are 15 residues in the CDR3. Looked up from germline, CDR1 is MNHEY and CDR2 is SVGEGT. Trimming took 4 bases from V and 4 from J, leaving 13 bases between them. In nucleotides, the CDR3 is TGTGCCAGCAGTTTGCAAGGGCCAGGCACCGGGGAGCTGTTTTTT. Translation: CASSLQGPGTGELFF.

This chain connects TRBV7-3 to TRBJ1-6; 7 bases line up with TRBD1. The CDR3 covers 14 residues. Unmatched junction bases numbered 7, after V lost 5 bases and J lost 9 bases. CDR1 and CDR2 (germline): SGHTA, FQGTGA. CDR3 sequence reads: CASSPTQGGSPLHF. As DNA, the CDR3 is TGTGCCAGCAGCCCTACCCAGGGGGGTTCACCCCTCCACTTT.

This clonotype is a singleton in its sample. The chain uses TRBV5-1 and TRBJ2-1; D is possibly TRBD2 (5 bases). This CDR3 has 15 amino acids. Trimming removed 4 bases from V and 6 bases from J, with 17 bases in between. Per the germline V gene, CDR1 is SGHRS and CDR2 is YFSETQ. CDR3 nucleotide sequence: TGCGCCAGCAGCGAAGGACTTAGTGGGAGCAATGAGCAGTTCTTC. As protein: CASSEGLSGSNEQFF.

The rearrangement links TRBV28 to TRBJ2-7, with no clear D. This CDR3 comprises 14 residues. Per the germline V gene, CDR1 is MDHEN and CDR2 is SYDVKM. The V end was cut by 7 bases, the J end by 5 bases, with 18 bases between. The CDR3 loop is CASISEFGTHEQYF. The CDR3, as DNA: TGTGCCAGCATTTCCGAGTTCGGCACCCACGAGCAGTACTTC.

The chain employs TRBV15 and TRBJ2-3; TRBD2 aligns across 7 bases. Looked up from germline, CDR1 is LNHNV and CDR2 is YYDKDF (reference sequence). Germline trimming cut 1 base from V and 5 bases from J; bases unmatched to any gene: 12. This CDR3 contains 17 residues. The chain's CDR3 is CATSRGDPGGRRDTQYF. CDR3 sequence (DNA): TGTGCCACCAGCAGAGGGGACCCGGGAGGAAGGAGAGATACGCAGTATTTT.

The chain combines TRBV7-8 with TRBJ1-4, with D maybe TRBD1 (5 bases). V lost 5 bases and J lost 6, with 13 bases in between. The CDR3 has 14 residues. Per germline, CDR1 SGHVS and CDR2 FQNEAQ. CDR3 in DNA: TGTGCCAGCAGCGTACAGGCCGTCGATGAAAAACTGTTTTTT. As protein: CASSVQAVDEKLFF.